These T cell receptor beta chains were read from a single sample in a study of beta chain features in type 1 diabetes. Produced via immunoSEQ multiplex PCR; TCRdb's table is partial and in-frame only. The table records about 220,000 clones, under 13% of them present only once. The specimen was central memory CD4+ T cells from blood. The origin of the receptors is a man between 18 and 29 years old in good health. Each CDR3 is given with its conserved first and last residue. D genes are given only for firm matches. The size field is filled for only some rows; it gives once, few, many or a size class.

TRBJ2-7,few,TRBV4-3,NA,CASSLQSRLDPYEQYF
TRBJ2-7,NA,TRBV6-5,NA,CASRRTSTGSYEQYF
TRBJ2-3,NA,TRBV5-4,NA,CASRNWGAVLRYTQYF
TRBJ2-2,NA,TRBV18,NA,CASSLLGTPNTGELFF
TRBJ2-1,NA,TRBV7-6,TRBD2,CASSLSGTSLYNEQFF
TRBJ2-5,many,TRBV18,NA,CASSPNYQETQYF
TRBJ2-5,NA,TRBV12-5,TRBD1,CASGSGQGDETQYF
TRBJ2-7,NA,TRBV9,TRBD1,CASSPLTGVDDYEQYF
TRBJ2-1,NA,TRBV5-6,TRBD2,CASSLDGTSSNEQFF
TRBJ2-3,many,TRBV5-1,NA,CASSTSYTDTQYF
TRBJ2-3,few,TRBV5-1,NA,CASSPDLTDTQYF
TRBJ2-1,NA,TRBV25-1,TRBD1,CASSERDRGLYEQFF
TRBJ2-7,few,TRBV30,TRBD1,CACSPGQTYEQYF
TRBJ1-2,many,TRBV9,NA,CASSVGITSYGYTF
TRBJ2-3,many,TRBV18,NA,CASSPPTMDTQYF
TRBJ2-7,many,TRBV7-2,TRBD2,CASSLGLAQSYEQYF
TRBJ2-5,NA,TRBV11-2,TRBD1,CASSLDGTGRETQYF
TRBJ1-3,few,TRBV2,NA,CASSRSSGTRSGNTIYF
TRBJ1-4,few,TRBV10-3,NA,CAISGGGEKLFF
TRBJ2-7,few,TRBV30,TRBD2,CAYVLAGVVNEQYF
TRBJ2-1,few,TRBV30,NA,CAWRFGNEQFF
TRBJ2-3,NA,TRBV10-3,TRBD1,CAISEGTGGTDTQYF
TRBJ2-2,few,TRBV4-1,NA,CASSQERATGELFF
TRBJ2-5,NA,TRBV5-1,NA,CASSFGVEETQYF
TRBJ1-4,few,TRBV18,NA,CASGHGENEKLFF
TRBJ2-1,few,TRBV5-1,TRBD1,CASAGQGASEQFF
TRBJ2-7,few,TRBV7-9,NA,CASSLRDGPYEQYF
TRBJ2-5,few,TRBV4-2,NA,CASSRDTQETQYF
TRBJ2-7,few,TRBV7-3,NA,CASSLSADYEQYF